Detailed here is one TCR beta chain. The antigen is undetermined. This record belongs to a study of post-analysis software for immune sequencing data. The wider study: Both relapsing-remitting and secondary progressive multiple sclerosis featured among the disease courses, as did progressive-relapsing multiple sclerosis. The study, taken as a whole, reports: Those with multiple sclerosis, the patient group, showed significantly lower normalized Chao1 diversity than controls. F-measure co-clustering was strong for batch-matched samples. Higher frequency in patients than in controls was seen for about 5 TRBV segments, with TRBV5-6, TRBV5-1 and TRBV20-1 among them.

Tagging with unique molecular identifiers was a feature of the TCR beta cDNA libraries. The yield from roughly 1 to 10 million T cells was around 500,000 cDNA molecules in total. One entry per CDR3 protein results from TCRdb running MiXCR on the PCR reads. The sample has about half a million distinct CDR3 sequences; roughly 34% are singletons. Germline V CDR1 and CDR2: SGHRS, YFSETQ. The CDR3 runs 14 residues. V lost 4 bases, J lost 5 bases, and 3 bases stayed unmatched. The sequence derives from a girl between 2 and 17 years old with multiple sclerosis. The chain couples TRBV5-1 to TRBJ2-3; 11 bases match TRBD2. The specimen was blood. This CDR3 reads CASSRGLAEDTQYF. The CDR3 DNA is TGCGCCAGCAGCCGGGGACTAGCGGAAGATACGCAGTATTTT.